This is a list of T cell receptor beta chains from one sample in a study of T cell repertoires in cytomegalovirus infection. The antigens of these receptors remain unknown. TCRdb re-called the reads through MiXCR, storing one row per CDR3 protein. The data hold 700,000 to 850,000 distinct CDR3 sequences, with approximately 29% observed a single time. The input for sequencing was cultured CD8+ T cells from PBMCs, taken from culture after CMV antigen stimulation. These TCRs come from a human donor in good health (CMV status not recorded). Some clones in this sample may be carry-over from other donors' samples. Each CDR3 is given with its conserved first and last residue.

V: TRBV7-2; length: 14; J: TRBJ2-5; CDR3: CASSLDQGQKTQYF
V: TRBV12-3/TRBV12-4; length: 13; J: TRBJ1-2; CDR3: CASSLRRDHGYTF
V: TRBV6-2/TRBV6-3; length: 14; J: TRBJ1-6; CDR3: CASSTWDRDSPLHF
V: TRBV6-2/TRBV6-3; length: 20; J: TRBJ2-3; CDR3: CGSSPYSLGDVLASTDTQYF
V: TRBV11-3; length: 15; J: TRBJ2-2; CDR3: CASSQRGDAIGELFF
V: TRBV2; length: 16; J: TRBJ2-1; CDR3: CASSDGGGGTYNEQFF
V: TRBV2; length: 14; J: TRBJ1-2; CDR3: CASIGTGGDYGYTF
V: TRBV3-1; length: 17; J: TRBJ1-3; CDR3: CASSQVGVGGSGNTIYF
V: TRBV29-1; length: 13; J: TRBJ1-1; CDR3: CSADGAVNTEAFF
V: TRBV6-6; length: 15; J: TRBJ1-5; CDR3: CASSDRGTPWKPQHF
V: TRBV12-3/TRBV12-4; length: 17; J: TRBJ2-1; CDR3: CASTHPTSGGIGDEQFF
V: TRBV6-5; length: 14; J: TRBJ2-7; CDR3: CASSYDGTSYEQYF
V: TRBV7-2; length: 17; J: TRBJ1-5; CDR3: CASSLHARDRPNQPQHF
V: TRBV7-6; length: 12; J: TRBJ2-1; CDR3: CASSKQGDEQFF
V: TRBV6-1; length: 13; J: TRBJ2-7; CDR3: CASSGQGLDEQYF
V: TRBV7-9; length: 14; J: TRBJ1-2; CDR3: CASSSLDRDAGYTF
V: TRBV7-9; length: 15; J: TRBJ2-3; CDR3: CASSLFLDGTDTQYF
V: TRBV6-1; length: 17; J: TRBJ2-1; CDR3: CASSETASGGAFDEQFF
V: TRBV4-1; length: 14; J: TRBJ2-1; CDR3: CASSHPGGYNEQFF
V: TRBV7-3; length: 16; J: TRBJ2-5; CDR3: CASSLSGYTLQETQYF
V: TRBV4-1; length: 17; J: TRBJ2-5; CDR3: CASSRTNGLPGQETQYF
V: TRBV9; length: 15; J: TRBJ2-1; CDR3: CASSVSGPPYNEQFF
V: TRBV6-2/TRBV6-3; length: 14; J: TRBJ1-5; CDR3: CASSYRGYNQPQHF
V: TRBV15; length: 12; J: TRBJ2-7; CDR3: CATSREDYEQYF
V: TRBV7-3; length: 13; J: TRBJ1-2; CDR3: CASSSETGVGYTF
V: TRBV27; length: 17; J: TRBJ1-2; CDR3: CASSFGTGGTLNYGYTF
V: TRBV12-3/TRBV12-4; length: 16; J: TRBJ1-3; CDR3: CASSYIGPSSGNTIYF
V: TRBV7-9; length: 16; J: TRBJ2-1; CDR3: CASSLASGGAGHEQFF
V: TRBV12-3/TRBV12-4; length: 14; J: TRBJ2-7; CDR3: CASSLDLEIDEQYF
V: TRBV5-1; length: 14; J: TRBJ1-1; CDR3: CASSLVDSWTEAFF
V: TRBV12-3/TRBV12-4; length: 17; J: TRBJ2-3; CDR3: CASSFPWNRGQIDTQYF
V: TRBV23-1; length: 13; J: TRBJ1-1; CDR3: CASMNGGNTEAFF
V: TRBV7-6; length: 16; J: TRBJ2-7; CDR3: CASSLVESADSYEQYF
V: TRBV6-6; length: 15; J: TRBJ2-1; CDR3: CASSYSTGTYNEQFF
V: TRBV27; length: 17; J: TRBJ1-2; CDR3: CASSLRIRDRVNYGYTF
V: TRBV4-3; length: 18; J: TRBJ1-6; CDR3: CASSLGTGGSSYNSPLHF
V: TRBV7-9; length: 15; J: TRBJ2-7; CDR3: CASSDTVTGAYEQYF
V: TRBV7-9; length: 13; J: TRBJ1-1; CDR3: CASDGQLNTEAFF
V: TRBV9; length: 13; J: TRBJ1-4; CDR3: CASSDRVGEKLFF
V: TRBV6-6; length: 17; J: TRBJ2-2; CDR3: CASSYTIRTANTGELFF
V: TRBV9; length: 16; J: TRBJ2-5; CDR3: CASTKGGLADQETQYF